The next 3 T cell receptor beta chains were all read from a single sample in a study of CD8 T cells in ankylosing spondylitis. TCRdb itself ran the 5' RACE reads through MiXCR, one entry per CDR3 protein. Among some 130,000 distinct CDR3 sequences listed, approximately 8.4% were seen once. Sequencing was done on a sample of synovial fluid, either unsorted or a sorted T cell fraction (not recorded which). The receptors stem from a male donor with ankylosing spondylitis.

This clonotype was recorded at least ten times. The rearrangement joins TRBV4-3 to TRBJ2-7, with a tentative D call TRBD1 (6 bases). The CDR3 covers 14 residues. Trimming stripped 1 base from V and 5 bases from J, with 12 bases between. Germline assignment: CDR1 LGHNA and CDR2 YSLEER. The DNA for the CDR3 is TGCGCCAGCAGCCAAGGAGGGGGTTCCCACGAGCAGTACTTC. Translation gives CASSQGGGSHEQYF.

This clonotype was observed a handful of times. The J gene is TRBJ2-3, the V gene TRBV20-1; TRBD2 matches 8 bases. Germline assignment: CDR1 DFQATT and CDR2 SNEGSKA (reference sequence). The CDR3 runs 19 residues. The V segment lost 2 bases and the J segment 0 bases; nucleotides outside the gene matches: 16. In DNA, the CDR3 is TGCAGTGCTAGATCGGGACTGGGGCGGGGGGAACCTAGCACAGATACGCAGTATTTT. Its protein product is CSARSGLGRGEPSTDTQYF.

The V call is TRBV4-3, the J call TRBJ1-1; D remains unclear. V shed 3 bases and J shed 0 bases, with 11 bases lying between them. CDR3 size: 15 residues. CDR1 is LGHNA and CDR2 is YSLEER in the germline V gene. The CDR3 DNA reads TGCGCCAGCAGCCAGGAGCGCCCCATGAACACTGAAGCTTTCTTT. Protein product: CASSQERPMNTEAFF.